This TCR beta chain comes out of a study of cytomegalovirus exposure and HLA in healthy donors. Study-wide background: Of roughly 400 genotyped donors, about 81% grouped in the Caucasian-associated ancestry cluster. General study findings and limits: Earlier analysis found most TCR beta V segments productive about 90% or about 30% of the time.

Of note for this clone: Its antigen is undetermined.

The primer mix had 60 Vbeta and 13 Jbeta primers. Some clones are missing from TCRdb's copy, which holds only in-frame ones; the method was immunoSEQ multiplex PCR. The sample contains over 150,000 clones, 70% to 80% of which appear only once. The germline CDR1 and CDR2 sequences are SGHVS and FNYEAQ. The CDR3 spans 19 residues. The V gene end was trimmed by 1 base and the J gene end by 5 bases; junction bases not matched to a gene: 15. The V and J genes are TRBV7-6 and TRBJ2-5; 11 nucleotides line up with TRBD2. The sequenced sample was PBMCs. The TCR originated in a young woman in good health and CMV-seropositive. CDR3 bases: TGTGCCAGCAGCTTAGGTCTTAGGGGTAGGACTAGCGGGTCGGAGACCCAGTACTTC. Translating it yields CASSLGLRGRTSGSETQYF.